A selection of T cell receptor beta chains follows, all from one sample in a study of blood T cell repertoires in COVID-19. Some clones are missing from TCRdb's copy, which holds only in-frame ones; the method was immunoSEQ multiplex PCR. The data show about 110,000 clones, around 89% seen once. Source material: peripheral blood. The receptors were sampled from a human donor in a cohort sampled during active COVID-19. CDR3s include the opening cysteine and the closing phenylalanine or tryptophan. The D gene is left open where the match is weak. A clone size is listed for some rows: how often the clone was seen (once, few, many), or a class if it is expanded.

TGTGCCAGCAGCCAAGGAGCGGCTTGGGAGCAGTACTTC | CASSQGAAWEQYF | few | TRBJ2-7 | 13 | - | TRBV4-2
TGTGCCAGCAGCTTAGACAGGGGTGTCAGTACAGATACGCAGTATTTT | CASSLDRGVSTDTQYF | once | TRBJ2-3 | 16 | TRBD1 | TRBV7-2
TGTGCCAGCACGAAGAGGGGGCTGGATAATTCACCCCTCCACTTT | CASTKRGLDNSPLHF | - | TRBJ1-6 | 15 | TRBD1 | TRBV2
TGTGCCAGCGCCCGAACAGGGGCCACTGAAGCTTTCTTT | CASARTGATEAFF | - | TRBJ1-1 | 13 | TRBD1 | TRBV19
TGTGCCACCAGCAGATACGGGGGGCAGAACACCGGGGAGCTGTTTTTT | CATSRYGGQNTGELFF | - | TRBJ2-2 | 16 | - | TRBV15
TGCGCCAGCAGCCCTGGCGGGGGGTTTGAAGCTTTCTTT | CASSPGGGFEAFF | - | TRBJ1-1 | 13 | - | TRBV5-1
TGTGCCACCAGCAGAGACCGTGGCACAGATACGCAGTATTTT | CATSRDRGTDTQYF | once | TRBJ2-3 | 14 | - | TRBV15
TGTGCCAGCAGCTTAACCGCTAACTATGGCTACACCTTC | CASSLTANYGYTF | - | TRBJ1-2 | 13 | - | TRBV7-3
TGTGCCAGCAGTTACGCACTGAGGGGGCGCGACACCGGGGAGCTGTTTTTT | CASSYALRGRDTGELFF | - | TRBJ2-2 | 17 | TRBD1 | TRBV6-2/TRBV6-3
TGTGCCAGCAGTCCCCGGGGGGTTAACTATGGCTACACCTTC | CASSPRGVNYGYTF | - | TRBJ1-2 | 14 | - | TRBV7-2
TGTGCCAGCAGTACGTTTCTAGGCTCCGGGTACGAGCAGTACTTC | CASSTFLGSGYEQYF | - | TRBJ2-7 | 15 | - | TRBV7-7
TGTGCCAGTCTACCTGGGGCTCCTACCGAGATGTGGGCAGATACGCAGTATTTT | CASLPGAPTEMWADTQYF | - | TRBJ2-3 | 18 | - | TRBV28
TGCGCCAGCAGCCAGGTAGCGGGGGCGCAGTTCTTC | CASSQVAGAQFF | - | TRBJ2-1 | 12 | TRBD2 | TRBV4-1
TGTGCCAGCAGCGGGTCCGGGACTAGCGGATTCAATGAGCAGTTCTTC | CASSGSGTSGFNEQFF | - | TRBJ2-1 | 16 | TRBD2 | TRBV9
TGTGCCAGCTCACCCCGGACAGGGGGCCTAACGAACACTGAAGCTTTCTTT | CASSPRTGGLTNTEAFF | - | TRBJ1-1 | 17 | TRBD1 | TRBV18
TGTGCCACTCTGAGCGTAGAGTCGAACACCGGGGAGCTGTTTTTT | CATLSVESNTGELFF | - | TRBJ2-2 | 15 | - | TRBV7-9
TGTGCCAGTAGTAACTTGAGGACAGGGTTCTACGAGCAGTACTTC | CASSNLRTGFYEQYF | - | TRBJ2-7 | 15 | TRBD1 | TRBV19
TGTGCCAGCAGCTTCGGGGGACGCACCGGGGAGCTGTTTTTT | CASSFGGRTGELFF | once | TRBJ2-2 | 14 | - | TRBV7-3
TGTGCCAGCACCCCAGGGTATTATGAAAAACTGTTTTTT | CASTPGYYEKLFF | - | TRBJ1-4 | 13 | - | TRBV2
TGTGCCAGCAGCGTACTTAGCGGGGGGGCCAGAGAGACCCAGTACTTC | CASSVLSGGARETQYF | - | TRBJ2-5 | 16 | TRBD2 | TRBV9
TGTGCCAGTAGATCTGGGACAGCCTATCAGCCCCAGCATTTT | CASRSGTAYQPQHF | - | TRBJ1-5 | 14 | TRBD1 | TRBV19
TGTGCCAGCAGTGAAGGTGTAGCACCCCTCCACTTT | CASSEGVAPLHF | - | TRBJ1-6 | 12 | - | TRBV2
TGTGCCAGCAGCCCCCGTCCTAGCGGGAATAAACATGAGCAGTTCTTC | CASSPRPSGNKHEQFF | - | TRBJ2-1 | 16 | TRBD2 | TRBV7-2
TGCGCCAGCAGCCAAACTAGCGGGGGTGATACGCAGTATTTT | CASSQTSGGDTQYF | - | TRBJ2-3 | 14 | TRBD2 | TRBV4-1
TGTGCCAGCAGTGACAGGGTACCTGGAAACACCATATATTTT | CASSDRVPGNTIYF | - | TRBJ1-3 | 14 | - | TRBV6-1
TGTGCCAGCAGCTCCCAACGGACAGCCTATGGCTACACCTTC | CASSSQRTAYGYTF | - | TRBJ1-2 | 14 | - | TRBV5-6
TGCGCCAGCAGCCCGAGACAGGGAAACTACGAGCAGTACTTC | CASSPRQGNYEQYF | - | TRBJ2-7 | 14 | TRBD1 | TRBV4-1
TGTGCCAGCAGGACTAGCGGGATCCTCACAGATACGCAGTATTTT | CASRTSGILTDTQYF | - | TRBJ2-3 | 15 | TRBD2 | TRBV18
TGTGCCACCAGTGATTTTAGAGGAGGCCAAGAGACCCAGTACTTC | CATSDFRGGQETQYF | - | TRBJ2-5 | 15 | - | TRBV24-1
TGTGCCAGCAGTGGGAGGCAGGGGGCGTCGGCTAATGAAAAACTGTTTTTT | CASSGRQGASANEKLFF | - | TRBJ1-4 | 17 | TRBD1 | TRBV6-1
TGTGCCAGCAGCCCGTTTCGGGGTTCGAACTATGGCTACACCTTC | CASSPFRGSNYGYTF | - | TRBJ1-2 | 15 | - | TRBV7-9
TGTGCCAGCAGCTTGGTAGTTGACTATGGCTACACCTTC | CASSLVVDYGYTF | - | TRBJ1-2 | 13 | - | TRBV5-6
TGCGCCAGCAGCCAAAGGGGGCGAGAGACCCAGTACTTC | CASSQRGRETQYF | - | TRBJ2-5 | 13 | TRBD1 | TRBV4-1
TGTGCCAGCAGCGATGGGACTGGGCTAGTGAGTGGCTACACCTTC | CASSDGTGLVSGYTF | - | TRBJ1-2 | 15 | - | TRBV9
TGTGCCAGCAGCCGACCGCCAGGGGCGAGGGTCAAAGAGACCCAGTACTTC | CASSRPPGARVKETQYF | once | TRBJ2-5 | 17 | - | TRBV28
TGTGCCAGCAGTTCCACGGGGAGTCGGCACGAGCAGTACTTC | CASSSTGSRHEQYF | - | TRBJ2-7 | 14 | - | TRBV6-6
TGTGCCAGCAGCCCACTAGCGGGCCAGTCCTACGAGCAGTACTTC | CASSPLAGQSYEQYF | - | TRBJ2-7 | 15 | TRBD2 | TRBV13
TGTGCCAGTAGTAGCAGGGGAGTGTTTACTGAAGCTTTCTTT | CASSSRGVFTEAFF | - | TRBJ1-1 | 14 | - | TRBV19
TGTGCCAGCAGCGCCCCCCCTACCTTTTATGAGCAGTTCTTC | CASSAPPTFYEQFF | - | TRBJ2-1 | 14 | - | TRBV3-1/TRBV3-2
TGTGCCAGCAGCTTCCTGGGACAGGGAACAGAGACCCAGTACTTC | CASSFLGQGTETQYF | - | TRBJ2-5 | 15 | TRBD1 | TRBV7-9
TGTGCCAGCCGGGCCCTACCTGGAGGGGTAAGGTACACTGAAGCTTTCTTT | CASRALPGGVRYTEAFF | - | TRBJ1-1 | 17 | - | TRBV7-9
TGTGCCAGCAGTCCCTGGGGGGGCGTTCTGGGCTACACCTTC | CASSPWGGVLGYTF | - | TRBJ1-2 | 14 | - | TRBV6-5
TGCAGTGCTAGTGGGCCCTTGACTAGCGGGGGGATCAATGAGCAGTTCTTC | CSASGPLTSGGINEQFF | - | TRBJ2-1 | 17 | TRBD2 | TRBV20-1